The 20 T cell receptor beta chains reported below all come from one sample, sequenced in a study of identical twins. TCRdb reprocessed the 5' RACE reads with MiXCR, giving one entry per CDR3 protein. Altogether approximately 1.8 million distinct CDR3 sequences are present, about 30% being singletons, with the ten largest covering 0.27%. The sequencing input was cord blood. These receptors originate from a newborn girl in good health.

The chain links TRBV7-9 to TRBJ2-7; D ambiguous. The CDR3 has 12 residues. Germline values: CDR1 SEHNR, CDR2 FQNEAQ (reference sequence). With 1 base removed from V and 7 bases from J, the gap between germline ends came to 8 bases. For the CDR3, the DNA is TGTGCCAGCAGCTTAGGGCGCATTGAGCAGTACTTC. Protein sequence: CASSLGRIEQYF.

The chain uses TRBV6-1 and TRBJ1-6; D might be TRBD1 (5 bases). Trimming took off 8 bases at V and 1 base at J, with 15 bases between the two ends. The CDR3 loop spans 16 amino acids. From germline, CDR1 is MNHNS and CDR2 SASEGT. As DNA, the CDR3 is TGTGCCAGCTTTGAGGGGTGGGGGTCCTATAATTCACCCCTCCACTTT. It encodes CASFEGWGSYNSPLHF.

The chain employs TRBV5-4 and TRBJ2-5, with 7 bases that match TRBD1. This CDR3 has 15 amino acids. Germline V gives CDR1 SGHNT, CDR2 YYREEE (reference sequence). The ends lost 4 bases at V and 5 bases at J; junction bases unmatched: 11. CDR3 in DNA: TGTGCCAGCAGCCCGGCAGGGGGACCCCGGGAGACCCAGTACTTC. Translation gives CASSPAGGPRETQYF.

This clonotype was detected ten times or more. The J gene is TRBJ2-5, the V gene TRBV12-3 or TRBV12-4; unclear D gene. CDR3 size: 13 residues. Trimming stripped 4 bases from V and 3 bases from J, with 9 bases between. Here the CDR3 reads CASSSRTEETQYF. CDR3 DNA: TGTGCCAGCAGTTCCCGGACCGAAGAGACCCAGTACTTC.

This clonotype appeared a few times. The chain uses TRBV5-1 and TRBJ2-5, with TRBD2 matching 13 bases. Looked up from germline, CDR1 is SGHRS and CDR2 is YFSETQ. J lost 1 base, V lost 4 bases, and 10 bases had no gene match. The CDR3 is made up of 18 amino acids. This CDR3 is CASSLGLAGVPSQETQYF. CDR3 bases: TGCGCCAGCAGCCTTGGACTAGCGGGGGTCCCGTCCCAAGAGACCCAGTACTTC.

Remarks on this clonotype: This may be a read error: a much more frequent sequence differs by one nucleotide. The chain combines TRBV24-1 with TRBJ2-1, with D unresolved. This CDR3 is 11 amino acids long. Germline values: CDR1 KGHDR, CDR2 SFDVKD. CDR3 sequence: CATRAGNEQSF. The CDR3 coding sequence is TGTGCCACCAGGGCTGGCAATGAGCAGTCCTTC.

For the CDR3, the DNA is TGTGCCAGTAGTATCAGTGGCTCCTACGAGCAGTACTTC. This encodes CASSISGSYEQYF. V is TRBV19 and J is TRBJ2-7; D ambiguous. CDR3 length: 13 amino acids. V shed 3 bases and J shed 0 bases, with 6 bases lying between them. Per germline, CDR1 LNHDA and CDR2 SQIVND (reference sequence).

This clonotype was observed once. The chain combines TRBV5-4 with TRBJ2-4; no reliable D call. The ends were cut back, 2 bases at V and 4 bases at J, with 7 bases in the middle. CDR1 and CDR2 from the germline V gene are SGHNT and YYREEE (reference sequence). There are 13 residues in the CDR3. The CDR3, as DNA: TGTGCCAGCAGCTTTGACCTAAAAAACATTCAGTACTTC. Translated: CASSFDLKNIQYF.

The chain combines TRBV20-1 with TRBJ2-1, with 11 positions matching TRBD2. The CDR3 sequence is 17 residues long. J lost 7 bases, V lost 1 base, and 12 bases had no gene match. Looked up from germline, CDR1 is DFQATT and CDR2 is SNEGSKA (reference sequence). CDR3 in DNA: TGCAGTGCTAGAGGGTTCCATAGCGGGAGGGCCAGAAATGAGCAGTTCTTC. This sequence encodes CSARGFHSGRARNEQFF.

This clonotype was detected many times. J is TRBJ2-3 and V is TRBV12-3 or TRBV12-4, with D possibly being TRBD2 (5 bases). V shed 6 bases and J shed 2 bases, with 12 bases lying between them. The CDR3 spans 14 residues. As DNA, the CDR3 is TGTGCCAGCAGCTTGGCTAGCAACACAGATACGCAGTATTTT. This sequence encodes CASSLASNTDTQYF.

Concerning this clonotype itself: The junction differs from germline at one of its ends, possibly a read error. The chain joins TRBV18 to TRBJ2-7, with D maybe TRBD2 (8 bases). CDR1 and CDR2 from the germline V gene are KGHSH and LQKENI. This CDR3 comprises 16 residues. DNA for the CDR3: TGTGCCAACTCACCACTACAGGGGACTAGCTCCTACGAGCAGTACTTC. This sequence encodes CANSPLQGTSSYEQYF.

This clonotype has only one observation. The rearrangement links TRBV12-3 or TRBV12-4 to TRBJ2-4; possible D gene TRBD1, 5 bases. The CDR3 covers 14 residues. Deletions cut 6 bases from V and 15 bases from J, with 24 bases between. CDR3 region: CASSQTENSYERYF. CDR3 sequence (DNA): TGTGCCAGCAGCCAGACAGAAAACTCCTACGAGCGGTACTTC.

This chain connects TRBV12-3 or TRBV12-4 to TRBJ2-1; TRBD2 aligns across 9 bases. V was clipped by 7 bases and J by 6 bases; unmatched bases: 25. The CDR3 spans 20 residues. CDR3 sequence (DNA): TGTGCCAGCAACTTATCCCCCTCCTATCCCTATAGCGGGGGCCCCAATGAGCAGTTCTTC. Its protein is CASNLSPSYPYSGGPNEQFF.

With regard to this clonotype: The junction departs from the called germline gene at one end, perhaps through a read error. The rearrangement uses TRBV7-2 and TRBJ2-5, with TRBD2 identical over 9 bases. This CDR3 comprises 16 residues. Germline loops: CDR1 SGHTA, CDR2 FQGNSA. The CDR3 coding sequence is TGTGCCAGCAGCTTAGCATCGACTAGCGGAAAAGAGACTCAGTACTTC. This encodes CASSLASTSGKETQYF.

This clonotype was observed a single time. The chain couples TRBV15 to TRBJ2-7; D gene uncertain. Germline V gene data show CDR1 as LNHNV and CDR2 as YYDKDF (reference sequence). The V and J ends lost 2 bases and 3 bases respectively, with 8 bases between them. This CDR3 is 13 amino acids long. CDR3 nucleotides: TGTGCCACCAGCAGACGACTTGGCTACGAGCAGTACTTC. Translated, it gives CATSRRLGYEQYF. Supplemented by reference TRBV15 and TRBJ2-7, the full variable domain reads DAMVIQNPRYQVTQFGKPVTLSCSQTLNHNVMYWYQQKSSQAPKLLFHYYDKDFNNEADTPDNFQSRRPNTSFCFLDIRSPGLGDTAMYLCATSRRLGYEQYFGPGTRLTVT.

This clonotype was detected once. This chain uses TRBV21-1 with TRBJ1-5. TRBV21-1 is noted as a pseudogene. This CDR3 is 18 amino acids long. Here the CDR3 DNA reads TGTGCCAGCAGCAAAAATGGCCCCCGGACTTCTAGCAATCAGCCCCAGCATTTT. Amino acids: CASSKNGPRTSSNQPQHF.

This rearrangement joins TRBV7-9 to TRBJ2-3, with D maybe TRBD1 (6 bases). Germline assignment: CDR1 SEHNR and CDR2 FQNEAQ (reference sequence). The CDR3 loop spans 15 amino acids. The germline V and J ends were trimmed by 5 bases and 5 bases, with 17 bases remaining between them. CDR3 amino acids: CASSPEVGAKDTQYF. The CDR3 DNA follows: TGTGCCAGCAGCCCCGAGGTGGGGGCTAAAGATACGCAGTATTTT. Looking up the rest from reference TRBV7-9 and TRBJ2-3 gives the full variable domain: DTGVSQNPRHKITKRGQNVTFRCDPISEHNRLYWYRQTLGQGPEFLTYFQNEAQLEKSRLLSDRFSAERPKGSFSTLEIQRTEQGDSAMYLCASSPEVGAKDTQYFGPGTRLTVL.

Note on this clonotype: This likely comes from a read error, as the CDR3 has no conserved phenylalanine or tryptophan at its end. The limits of the CDR3 on the DNA are not certain, so only TCRdb's listed CDR3 is given. This chain connects TRBV12-3 or TRBV12-4 to TRBJ2-1; the table's TRBD2 call for D was not verified on the DNA. Termini included, the CDR3 measures 14 amino acids. The CDR3 loop reads CASSSGGSGYTFGS.

The chain carries TRBV29-1 and TRBJ1-5; D unresolved. Trimming took off 4 bases at V and 1 base at J, with 8 bases between the two ends. The germline V gene encodes CDR1 SQVTM and CDR2 ANQGSEA. The CDR3 is made up of 13 amino acids. The CDR3 nucleotides are TGCAGCGTTGTGTTAGGGAGCAATCAGCCCCAGCATTTT. Its translation is CSVVLGSNQPQHF.

This clonotype occurred a few times. The rearrangement joins TRBV27 to TRBJ2-7, with 7 bases lining up with TRBD1. Germline V gene data show CDR1 as MNHEY and CDR2 as SMNVEV (reference sequence). V shed 3 bases, J shed 3 bases, and the junction held 8 bases outside the gene matches. This CDR3 region has 15 residues. The CDR3 bases are TGTGCCAGCAGTTTTGTTGCAGGGGGTATCTACGAGCAGTACTTC. Its translation is CASSFVAGGIYEQYF.